A selection of T cell receptor beta chains follows, all from one sample in a study of spatial heterogeneity in lung cancer. Using its own MiXCR run on the 5' RACE reads, TCRdb lists one record per CDR3 protein. This sample carries tens of thousands of distinct CDR3 sequences, approximately 12% of them seen once, and the ten largest clones take more than 40%. The starting material was PBMCs, obtained at surgery. The receptors originated from a male donor with early-stage non-small cell lung cancer. CDR3s include the opening cysteine and the closing phenylalanine or tryptophan. The order of the fields is J gene, clone size, V gene, D gene, CDR3 length, CDR3 DNA, CDR3 protein. The D gene is left open where the match is weak. The size field is filled for only some rows; it gives once, few, many or a size class.

>TRBJ2-1|.|TRBV29-1|.|13
TGCAGCGGCACGAAAACAGGGCACAATGAGCAGTTCTTC
CSGTKTGHNEQFF
>TRBJ1-2|.|TRBV28|TRBD1|14
TGTGCCAGCAGTTCCTGGACAGGGAGATTCGGTTACACCTTC
CASSSWTGRFGYTF
>TRBJ1-1|.|TRBV25-1|TRBD1|15
TGTGCCAGCAGTGCAACCCAGGGGGTCGTCGCTGAAGCTTTCTTT
CASSATQGVVAEAFF
>TRBJ2-7|few|TRBV6-5|.|15
TGTGCCAGCAGTTACTCATCAGGGGCTTACTACGAGCAGTACTTC
CASSYSSGAYYEQYF
>TRBJ1-1|.|TRBV21-1|.|16
TGTGCCAGCAGCAAAGGGGACGGCAGGCAGAACACTGAAGCTTTCTTT
CASSKGDGRQNTEAFF
>TRBJ2-3|.|TRBV9|TRBD2|17
TGTGCCAGCAGCCGAGACCCACATAGCGGGGGCACAGATACGCAGTATTTT
CASSRDPHSGGTDTQYF
>TRBJ1-2|few|TRBV5-5|TRBD1|17
TGTGCCAGCAGCATCTCGCCGGGACAGGGGAATCTGGGTGGCTACACCTTC
CASSISPGQGNLGGYTF
>TRBJ1-1|.|TRBV20-1|.|13
TGCAGTGCTAGACTTCTAGGGGACCGCGAAGCTTTCTTT
CSARLLGDREAFF
>TRBJ2-3|.|TRBV18|TRBD1|18
TGTGCCAGCTCACCCTTCACTACAGGGGTTCAGCGCACAGATACGCAGTATTTT
CASSPFTTGVQRTDTQYF
>TRBJ2-3|.|TRBV25-1|.|16
TGTGCCAGCAGCACGACTTCCAACCATCTCACAGATACGCAGTATTTT
CASSTTSNHLTDTQYF
>TRBJ2-7|many|TRBV12-3/TRBV12-4|.|14
TGTGCCAGCTCTCCTACCGACAGGACCTACGAGCAGTACTTC
CASSPTDRTYEQYF
>TRBJ2-5|.|TRBV6-2/TRBV6-3|.|15
TGTGCCAGCAGTGCCTTTGGAGAGGGCATGCAGACCCAGTACTTC
CASSAFGEGMQTQYF
>TRBJ2-4|.|TRBV3-1|TRBD2|15
TGTGCCAGCAGCCAAGATAGCGGGGGAGGCGGCATTCAGTACTTC
CASSQDSGGGGIQYF
>TRBJ2-1|.|TRBV28|TRBD2|17
TGTGCCAGCAGTTACCCAGATCTAGCGGGGACCCACGATGAGCAGTTCTTC
CASSYPDLAGTHDEQFF
>TRBJ2-3|few|TRBV7-3|TRBD1|16
TGTACCAGCAGCACCCAGGGGGCGCCGGGCACAGATACGCAGTATTTT
CTSSTQGAPGTDTQYF
>TRBJ2-1|.|TRBV18|TRBD1|15
TGTGCCAGCCCCGCCCGGGACAGGGACAGCAATGAGCAGTTCTTC
CASPARDRDSNEQFF
>TRBJ2-5|few|TRBV20-1|.|15
TGCAGTGCTAGAGACCCCCAGGGGGGGTGGGAGACCCAGTACTTC
CSARDPQGGWETQYF
>TRBJ1-1|many|TRBV5-1|.|13
TGTGCCAGCAGCTGGACGGCGAACACTGAAGCTTTCTTT
CASSWTANTEAFF
>TRBJ2-7|many|TRBV5-6|.|17
TGTGCCAGCAGCCCGTCGCAACGGGGGACACTTCGGTACGAGCAGTACTTC
CASSPSQRGTLRYEQYF
>TRBJ2-1|.|TRBV11-3|.|15
TGTGCCAGCAGCTTTGCGGGCAGCTCCTACAATGAGCAGTTCTTC
CASSFAGSSYNEQFF
>TRBJ2-5|few|TRBV28|.|16
TGTGCCAGCAGTTCGCCCCGATCGGCCAGCCAAGAGACCCAGTACTTC
CASSSPRSASQETQYF
>TRBJ2-2|.|TRBV5-4|.|16
TGTGCCAGCAGCTTGGGTTTGCGTACGAACACCGGGGAGCTGTTTTTT
CASSLGLRTNTGELFF
>TRBJ2-2|few|TRBV6-6|.|17
TGTGCCAGCAGTTACAATGTCCGGGACGGCGCGACCGGGGAGCTGTTTTTT
CASSYNVRDGATGELFF
>TRBJ1-1|many|TRBV12-3/TRBV12-4|.|12
TGTGCCAGCAGTAGGGAGGCCACTGAAGCTTTCTTT
CASSREATEAFF
>TRBJ2-7|.|TRBV20-1|TRBD2|12
TGCAGTGCTACGAACGGGGGGTACGAGCAGTACTTC
CSATNGGYEQYF
>TRBJ1-2|.|TRBV20-1|TRBD1|12
TGCAGTGCTAGAGGGGACAGGGATGGCTACACCTTC
CSARGDRDGYTF
>TRBJ1-4|.|TRBV4-3|.|15
TGCGCCAGCAGCCAAGACAGAGGCGATAATGAAAGACTGTTTTTT
CASSQDRGDNERLFF
>TRBJ2-1|.|TRBV2|TRBD2|14
TGTGCCAGCAGTTCCAGCGGGGGGGCCAGTGAGCAGTTCTTC
CASSSSGGASEQFF
>TRBJ2-4|.|TRBV6-2/TRBV6-3|.|15
TGTGCCAGCACCCTTGGCCCTAATACTCCTAACATTCAGTACTTC
CASTLGPNTPNIQYF
>TRBJ2-2|few|TRBV7-2|.|15
TGTGCCAGCAGCTTAATGGCAGCGACCACCGGGGAGCTGTTTTTT
CASSLMAATTGELFF
>TRBJ2-3|few|TRBV7-2|.|14
TGTGCCAGCAGCTCCAATCGCGTAGCAGATACGCAGTATTTT
CASSSNRVADTQYF
>TRBJ2-1|.|TRBV5-6|TRBD2|17
TGTGCCAGCAGCTTGGTGGGTAGCGGGGGGCCTCACAATGAGCAGTTCTTC
CASSLVGSGGPHNEQFF
>TRBJ2-3|few|TRBV12-3/TRBV12-4|TRBD2|15
TGTGCCAGCAGGGGCCTGAGCGGGAGCTCAGATACGCAGTATTTT
CASRGLSGSSDTQYF
>TRBJ2-3|.|TRBV10-3|.|15
TGTGCCATCAGTGAGAGCTCAGGGGAGACAGATACGCAGTATTTT
CAISESSGETDTQYF
>TRBJ1-1|many|TRBV6-2/TRBV6-3|.|12
TGTGCCAGCAGTAGACGGACGAGTGAAGCTTTCTTT
CASSRRTSEAFF
>TRBJ2-7|.|TRBV11-1|TRBD1|15
TGTGCCAGCAGCTCACCGGACAGGGGTGCCTACGAGCAGTACTTC
CASSSPDRGAYEQYF
>TRBJ1-1|many|TRBV6-5|.|15
TGTGCCAGCAGTTCCCCGACAGACATGAACACTGAAGCTTTCTTT
CASSSPTDMNTEAFF
>TRBJ1-1|many|TRBV7-9|.|16
TGTGCCAGCAGCTTACACGGAAATCTGGTGAACACTGAAGCTTTCTTT
CASSLHGNLVNTEAFF
>TRBJ2-1|.|TRBV9|TRBD1|15
TGTGCCAGCAGCGTTGGACAGGGACCCTACAATGAGCAGTTCTTC
CASSVGQGPYNEQFF
>TRBJ2-7|.|TRBV11-2|.|13
TGTGCCAGCAGCTCCCGAGGCCGCTACGAGCAGTACTTC
CASSSRGRYEQYF
>TRBJ2-2|few|TRBV18|.|14
TGTGCCAGCTCACCGCCGTCGACCACCGGGGAGCTGTTTTTT
CASSPPSTTGELFF
>TRBJ2-3|.|TRBV7-2|.|16
TGTGCCAGCAGCCCTACAGGGGAGGCTAGCACAGATACGCAGTATTTT
CASSPTGEASTDTQYF
>TRBJ1-2|few|TRBV27|.|14
TGTGCCAGCAGTTTTAGTGGTTGGAGGAGTGGCTACACCTTC
CASSFSGWRSGYTF
>TRBJ2-5|.|TRBV6-2/TRBV6-3|TRBD1|15
TGTGCCAGCAGTCTCTCGGGACAGAAACAAGAGACCCAGTACTTC
CASSLSGQKQETQYF
>TRBJ1-1|many|TRBV20-1|.|12
TGCAGTGCTAGTGGGGGGAACACTGAAGCTTTCTTT
CSASGGNTEAFF
>TRBJ1-5|.|TRBV2|.|14
TGTGCCAGCAGTGATCGCAGGACCAATCAGCCCCAGCATTTT
CASSDRRTNQPQHF
>TRBJ2-1|.|TRBV20-1|TRBD2|18
TGCAGTGCTAGGGCCCCTCTTCTAGCGGCTCTCTCGGGGAATGAGCAGTTCTTC
CSARAPLLAALSGNEQFF
>TRBJ2-2|few|TRBV7-2|.|15
TGTGCCAGCAGTCCGCACCGGGCCTCCACCGGGGAGCTGTTTTTT
CASSPHRASTGELFF
>TRBJ2-1|.|TRBV7-7|.|16
TGTGCTAGCAGCTTATACGTCAGACAGTCCTACAATGAGCAGTTCTTC
CASSLYVRQSYNEQFF
>TRBJ2-3|.|TRBV6-2/TRBV6-3|TRBD2|17
TGTGCCAGCAGCCACGGAAGGGGCGGGAGAGGGTTAGATACGCAGTATTTT
CASSHGRGGRGLDTQYF
>TRBJ2-7|many|TRBV21-1|.|12
TGTGCCAGCAGCAACGATACCTACGAGCAGTACTTC
CASSNDTYEQYF
>TRBJ2-5|.|TRBV7-2|.|13
TGTGCCAGCAGCTTATCGTGGCAAGAGACCCAGTACTTC
CASSLSWQETQYF
>TRBJ2-2|.|TRBV7-3|.|14
TGTGCCAGCAGCTTAGCACCTGACACCGGGGAGCTGTTTTTT
CASSLAPDTGELFF
>TRBJ1-5|many|TRBV4-3|TRBD1|15
TGCGCCAGCAGCCAGGGGGACAGCCAAAATCAGCCCCAGCATTTT
CASSQGDSQNQPQHF
>TRBJ2-3|few|TRBV7-9|.|17
TGTGCCAGCAGCTTAGCGCTGAGTAGCGCAAGAGGAGATACGCAGTATTTT
CASSLALSSARGDTQYF